One and the same sample provided the 30 T cell receptor beta chains below, sequenced in a study of EBV T-cell therapy then PD-1 blockade in nasopharyngeal carcinoma. The time point: 266 days after commencement of treatment, after nivolumab therapy. The treatment denotes: AdE1-LMPpoly-expanded autologous EBV-specific T-cell therapy followed by anti-PD-1 nivolumab. Profiling relied on immunoSEQ multiplex PCR, and the TCRdb table lists in-frame clones only, not all of them. Among about 20,000 clones listed, under 90% were seen once. Their specific antigens are unknown. The sample consisted of CD8+ T cells from blood, taken around day 270 from a patient whose treatment included autologous EBV-specific T cells and nivolumab. These receptors were obtained from a man between 35 and 55 years old with nasopharyngeal carcinoma.

This chain connects TRBV4-1 to TRBJ1-5; 9 nucleotides align to TRBD1. This CDR3 has 15 residues. Per germline, CDR1 MGHRA and CDR2 YSYEKL. Unmatched junction bases numbered 0, after V lost 3 bases and J lost 0 bases. The DNA of the CDR3 is TGCGCCAGCAGCCAGGACAGGGGTAGCAATCAGCCCCAGCATTTT. It translates to CASSQDRGSNQPQHF.

The gene calls are TRBV27 and TRBJ1-1, with D uncertain. The CDR3 is 15 amino acids. In germline, CDR1 is MNHEY, CDR2 SMNVEV (reference sequence). V was shortened by 4 bases and J by 1 base, with 13 bases between the two germline ends. The DNA of the CDR3 is TGTGCCAGCAGTTCCCTTGCCCTTGGGAACACTGAAGCTTTCTTT. The encoded protein is CASSSLALGNTEAFF.

This chain joins TRBV9 and TRBJ1-4; 9 bases align to TRBD1. Germline V gene data show CDR1 as SGDLS and CDR2 as YYNGEE. The CDR3 extends over 16 amino acids. The J segment lost 4 bases and the V segment lost 3 bases, leaving 7 bases of the junction unmatched. CDR3 residues: CASSGGQGHFNEKLFF. The CDR3 coding sequence is TGTGCCAGCAGCGGTGGACAGGGGCATTTTAATGAAAAACTGTTTTTT. Based on the CDR3 plus reference TRBV9 and TRBJ1-4, the full variable domain is DSGVTQTPKHLITATGQRVTLRCSPRSGDLSVYWYQQSLDQGLQFLIQYYNGEERAKGNILERFSAQQFPDLHSELNLSSLELGDSALYFCASSGGQGHFNEKLFFGSGTQLSVL.

This sequence joins TRBV5-1 and TRBJ2-7; maybe TRBD1 (6 bases). CDR3 length: 14 amino acids. V lost 0 bases and J lost 4, with 11 bases in between. Germline V gives CDR1 SGHRS, CDR2 YFSETQ. CDR3 protein: CASSLDERGYEQYF. The CDR3 nucleotides read TGCGCCAGCAGCTTGGATGAGAGGGGGTACGAGCAGTACTTC.

This chain links TRBV3-1 (or the pseudogene TRBV3-2) with TRBJ2-3; 7 bases match TRBD2. CDR1 and CDR2 from the germline V gene are LGHDT and YNNKEL (reference sequence). The length of the CDR3 is 15 residues. J was trimmed by 2 bases and V by 4 bases; bases with no gene match: 6. The DNA for the CDR3 is TGTGCCAGCAGCCGCTCGAGCGGGGTCACAGATACGCAGTATTTT. Translation gives CASSRSSGVTDTQYF.

The chain is built from TRBV7-9 and TRBJ2-7; D is undetermined. Germline CDR1 SEHNR, CDR2 FQNEAQ (reference sequence). V lost 4 bases to trimming and J lost 7 bases, with 8 bases between them. The CDR3 consists of 11 residues. CDR3 DNA: TGTGCCAGCAGCTCATTGACTGAGCAGTACTTC. This sequence encodes CASSSLTEQYF.

J is TRBJ2-1 and V is TRBV4-1, with D unclear. CDR1 and CDR2 from the germline V gene are MGHRA and YSYEKL. Trimming stripped 0 bases from V and 13 bases from J, with 13 bases between. The CDR3 runs 13 residues. CDR3 sequence (DNA): TGCGCCAGCAGCCAAGATTCAGTTCGTGTACAGTTCTTC. Translating gives CASSQDSVRVQFF.

The chain has TRBV4-1 and TRBJ2-5; no clear D gene. The CDR3 totals 14 residues. The germline V gene encodes CDR1 MGHRA and CDR2 YSYEKL. V gave up 0 bases and J gave up 2 bases, with 7 bases separating them. CDR3 sequence (DNA): TGCGCCAGCAGCCAAGATTGGCCGCAAGAGACCCAGTACTTC. Translating gives CASSQDWPQETQYF.

The rearrangement uses TRBV6-5 and TRBJ1-1; D call uncertain. This CDR3 is 12 amino acids long. CDR1 and CDR2 from the germline V gene are MNHEY and SVGAGI. Trimming shortened V by 7 bases and J by 7 bases, and 13 bases separated the two germline ends. The CDR3 DNA follows: TGTGCCAGCACTTTGGGTAGGATTGAAGCTTTCTTT. The encoded protein is CASTLGRIEAFF.

The rearrangement links TRBV24-1 to TRBJ1-5, with TRBD1 as a possible D gene (5 bases). V lost 5 bases and J 4 bases, leaving 20 bases between the germline ends. The length of the CDR3 is 17 residues. Germline V lookup: CDR1 KGHDR, CDR2 SFDVKD. CDR3 region: CATSGGKGAGRNQPQHF. CDR3 nucleotide sequence: TGTGCCACCAGTGGAGGGAAAGGGGCAGGGAGAAATCAGCCCCAGCATTTT.

In regard to this clone: A read error may explain this, as a much larger clone is one base away. Other DNA sequences in this specimen translate into the identical CDR3. The chain links TRBV7-9 to TRBJ1-6; 11 bases match TRBD1. Germline assignment: CDR1 SEHNR and CDR2 FQNEAQ (reference sequence). This CDR3 has 14 residues. V lost 3 bases to trimming and J lost 9 bases; unmatched junction nucleotides: 1. This chain's CDR3 is CASSLGTGGSPLHF. CDR3 coding DNA: TGTGCCAGCAGCTTGGGGACAGGGGGTTCACCCCTCCACTTT.

The rearrangement links TRBV10-3 to TRBJ2-3; D not resolved. The length of the CDR3 is 15 residues. Trimming removed 3 bases from V and 2 bases from J, with 12 bases in between. CDR1 and CDR2 from the germline V gene are ENHRY and SYGVKD. The CDR3 DNA reads TGTGCCATCAGTGAAGAACCGTCGATCACAGATACGCAGTATTTT. Protein product: CAISEEPSITDTQYF.

The chain couples TRBV24-1 to TRBJ1-1; 8 nucleotides match TRBD1. This CDR3 region has 15 residues. CDR1 is KGHDR and CDR2 is SFDVKD in the germline V gene. V trimming: 2 bases; J trimming: 1 base; junction bases outside the gene matches: 2. CDR3 nucleotides: TGTGCCACCAGTGATTCCGGGACAGGGAACACTGAAGCTTTCTTT. Translation gives CATSDSGTGNTEAFF.

The chain is built from TRBV5-1 and TRBJ2-1; 12 bases map to TRBD2. CDR1 and CDR2 (germline): SGHRS, YFSETQ. This CDR3 spans 17 amino acids. The V gene end was trimmed by 0 bases and the J gene end by 2 bases; junction bases not matched to a gene: 3. CDR3 in DNA: TGCGCCAGCAGCTTGGCTAGCGGGGGGGAGCCCTACAATGAGCAGTTCTTC. Its translation is CASSLASGGEPYNEQFF.

The genes are TRBV7-2 and TRBJ2-1; a weak D match, TRBD2 (6 bases). The CDR3 contains 16 residues. V lost 4 bases and J lost 0, with 13 bases in between. Germline CDR1 and CDR2: SGHTA and FQGNSA. The DNA of the CDR3 is TGTGCCAGCAGCTCAGGCCCGGGGGACTCCTACAATGAGCAGTTCTTC. This gives the protein CASSSGPGDSYNEQFF. Complete variable domain (other parts from reference TRBV7-2 and TRBJ2-1): GAGVSQSPSNKVTEKGKDVELRCDPISGHTALYWYRQSLGQGLEFLIYFQGNSAPDKSGLPSDRFSAERTGGSVSTLTIQRTQQEDSAVYLCASSSGPGDSYNEQFFGPGTRLTVL.

The chain employs TRBV12-5 and TRBJ2-3; 12 positions match TRBD1. Germline trimming cut 4 bases from V and 8 bases from J; bases unmatched to any gene: 7. Germline CDR1 LGHNT, CDR2 FRNRAP. This CDR3 spans 15 amino acids. CDR3 in DNA: TGTGCTAGTGGTTACCGGGACAGGGGGCAGATTACGCAGTATTTT. It is translated as CASGYRDRGQITQYF.

The rearrangement uses TRBV27 and TRBJ2-7; D possibly corresponds to TRBD1 (6 bases). V lost 3 bases and J 2 bases, leaving 11 bases between the germline ends. The CDR3 covers 14 residues. Germline-derived CDR1 and CDR2 are MNHEY and SMNVEV (reference sequence). For the CDR3, the DNA is TGTGCCAGCAGTTTCATTAAGGGGGCCTACGAGCAGTACTTC. Translated, it gives CASSFIKGAYEQYF.

The V and J genes are TRBV7-9 and TRBJ2-5, with D possibly being TRBD1 or TRBD2 (5 bases each). V was cut by 5 bases and J by 4 bases, with 20 bases left in between. This CDR3 has 16 amino acids. The germline V gene encodes CDR1 SEHNR and CDR2 FQNEAQ (reference sequence). The CDR3 coding sequence is TGTGCCAGCAGCCGATTTGAGGGGCGCAAACGAGAGACCCAGTACTTC. This encodes CASSRFEGRKRETQYF.

This clone was detected only once. The chain couples TRBV12-3 or TRBV12-4 to TRBJ1-1; no clear D. The CDR3 is 13 residues long. Trimming cost V 3 bases and J 11 bases, with 16 bases left between them. As DNA, the CDR3 is TGTGCCAGCAGTTTTTCTCTGCTCGTCGGGGCTTTCTTT. Translated: CASSFSLLVGAFF.

The V gene is TRBV25-1, the J gene TRBJ2-1; D gene unclear. Trimming stripped 0 bases from V and 1 base from J, with 13 bases between. CDR1 MGHDK and CDR2 SYGVNS come from the germline V gene. This CDR3 is 17 amino acids long. CDR3 bases: TGTGCCAGCAGTGAATATAATGCAGGCGAGTCCTACAATGAGCAGTTCTTC. This gives the protein CASSEYNAGESYNEQFF.

V gene TRBV24-1 combines with J gene TRBJ2-3; 7 bases align to TRBD2. The CDR3 runs 13 residues. V dropped 9 bases and J dropped 0; count of bases not matched to a gene: 2. Germline V gene sequence: CDR1 KGHDR, CDR2 SFDVKD. The DNA for the CDR3 is TGTGCCACCGGGAGGGGAAGCACAGATACGCAGTATTTT. It encodes CATGRGSTDTQYF.

This clone was seen a single time. The rearrangement links TRBV9 to TRBJ2-7; 7 bases align to TRBD1. Germline CDR1 SGDLS, CDR2 YYNGEE. The CDR3 runs to 14 residues. V shed 6 bases and J 7 bases; nucleotides not matched to a gene: 13. The DNA of the CDR3 is TGTGCCAGCAACCAGGGGGAACTGTCGAGGGAGCAGTACTTC. This encodes CASNQGELSREQYF.

The J gene is TRBJ2-6, the V gene TRBV6-4; D not resolved. The V end was cut by 0 bases, the J end by 0 bases, with 6 bases between. The CDR3 loop spans 16 amino acids. Germline V gene data show CDR1 as MRHNA and CDR2 as SNTAGT. CDR3 nucleotides: TGTGCCAGCAGTGACTCAGTCAGCTCTGGGGCCAACGTCCTGACTTTC. Translation: CASSDSVSSGANVLTF.

V and J are TRBV3-1 (or the pseudogene TRBV3-2) and TRBJ2-2; 9 nucleotides line up with TRBD2. Germline V gene lookup returns CDR1 LGHDT and CDR2 YNNKEL (reference sequence). The CDR3 totals 17 residues. V dropped 7 bases and J dropped 5; count of bases not matched to a gene: 14. The chain's CDR3 is CASNNNAGGPRTGELFF. Here the CDR3 DNA reads TGTGCCAGCAACAACAATGCGGGGGGGCCTAGAACCGGGGAGCTGTTTTTT.

V is TRBV5-1 and J is TRBJ2-4; weak D call: TRBD1 (6 bases). With 4 bases removed from V and 8 bases from J, the gap between germline ends came to 10 bases. CDR3 length: 12 residues. Germline lookup yields CDR1 SGHRS and CDR2 YFSETQ. This chain's CDR3 is CASSRAGDIQYF. CDR3 nucleotide sequence: TGCGCCAGCAGCCGGGCAGGGGACATTCAGTACTTC.

The chain combines TRBV6-5 with TRBJ2-7; a weak D match, TRBD1 (5 bases). Germline assignment: CDR1 MNHEY and CDR2 SVGAGI. The CDR3 has 13 amino acids. Trimming removed 7 bases at V and 1 base at J, with 11 bases between. The CDR3 DNA reads as TGTGCCAGCAACCAGGGCGAGTCCTACGAGCAGTACTTC. Translated, it gives CASNQGESYEQYF.

The chain uses TRBV4-3 and TRBJ2-7; 9 bases are a match to TRBD1. The CDR3 consists of 15 residues. The junction had 7 bases not matched to a gene; V was cut back by 0 bases and J by 7 bases. The germline gives CDR1 LGHNA, CDR2 YSLEER. CDR3 sequence (DNA): TGCGCCAGCAGCCAAGAAGTGACAGGGGGGTGGGAGCAGTACTTC. Encoded protein: CASSQEVTGGWEQYF.

The chain carries TRBV2 and TRBJ2-7; D may be TRBD2 (6 bases). From germline, CDR1 is SNHLY and CDR2 FYNNEI. The CDR3 covers 12 residues. Trimming cost V 6 bases and J 2 bases, with 8 bases left between them. CDR3 loop: CASSRETYEQYF. The DNA of the CDR3 is TGTGCCAGCAGCCGGGAGACCTACGAGCAGTACTTC.

This rearrangement joins TRBV10-2 to TRBJ2-1, with D tentatively TRBD1 (6 bases). The CDR3 spans 13 residues. Germline lookup yields CDR1 WSHSY and CDR2 SAAADI. V was cut by 8 bases and J by 8 bases, with 16 bases left in between. The DNA for the CDR3 is TGCGCCAGCGGGTGGGGGCGTGGCGATGAGCAGTTCTTC. This encodes CASGWGRGDEQFF.

The chain couples TRBV5-4 to TRBJ2-7; D is ambiguous. CDR1 and CDR2 from the germline V gene are SGHNT and YYREEE (reference sequence). CDR3 length: 14 amino acids. V lost 2 bases and J 2 bases, leaving 11 bases between the germline ends. Here the CDR3 reads CASSFGQTPYEQYF. In nucleotides, the CDR3 is TGTGCCAGCAGCTTCGGGCAGACTCCCTACGAGCAGTACTTC.